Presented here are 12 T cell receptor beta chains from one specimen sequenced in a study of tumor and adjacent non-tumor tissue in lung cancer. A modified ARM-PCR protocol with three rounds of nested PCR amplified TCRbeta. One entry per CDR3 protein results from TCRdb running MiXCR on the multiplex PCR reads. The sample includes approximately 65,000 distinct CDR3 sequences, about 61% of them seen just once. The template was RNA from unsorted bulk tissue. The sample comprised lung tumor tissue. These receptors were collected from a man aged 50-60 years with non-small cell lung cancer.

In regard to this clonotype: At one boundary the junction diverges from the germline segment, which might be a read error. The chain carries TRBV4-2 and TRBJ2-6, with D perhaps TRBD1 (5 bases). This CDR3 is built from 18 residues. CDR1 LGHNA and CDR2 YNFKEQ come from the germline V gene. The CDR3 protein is CASSPYQGRAPMANVLTF. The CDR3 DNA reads TGTGCCAGCAGCCCGTACCAGGGCAGGGCCCCTATGGCCAACGTCCTGACCTTC.

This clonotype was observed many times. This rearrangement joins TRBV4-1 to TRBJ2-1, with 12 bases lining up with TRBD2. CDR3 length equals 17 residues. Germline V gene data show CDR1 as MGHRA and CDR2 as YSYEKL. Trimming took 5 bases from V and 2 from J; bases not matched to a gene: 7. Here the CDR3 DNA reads TGCGCCAGCAGCGTTCGGACTAGCGGGAATACCTACAATGAGCAGTTCTTC. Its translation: CASSVRTSGNTYNEQFF.

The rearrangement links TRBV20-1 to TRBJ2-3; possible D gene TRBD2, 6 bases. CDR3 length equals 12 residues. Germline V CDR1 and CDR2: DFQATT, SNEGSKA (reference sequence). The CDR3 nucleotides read TGCAATGCCCGAATTAGCGGAGATACGCAGTATTTT. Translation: CNARISGDTQYF.

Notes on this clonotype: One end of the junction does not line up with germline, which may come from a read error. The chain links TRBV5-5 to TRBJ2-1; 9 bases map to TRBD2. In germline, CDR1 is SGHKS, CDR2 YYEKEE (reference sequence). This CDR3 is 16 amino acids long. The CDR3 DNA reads TGTGCCGGCAGTTTAGCCCTAGCGGGATCCTACAATGAGCAGTTCTTC. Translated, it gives CAGSLALAGSYNEQFF. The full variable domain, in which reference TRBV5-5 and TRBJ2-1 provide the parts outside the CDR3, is DAGVTQSPTHLIKTRGQQVTLRCSPISGHKSVSWYQQVLGQGPQFIFQYYEKEERGRGNFPDRFSARQFPNYSSELNVNALLLGDSALYLCAGSLALAGSYNEQFFGPGTRLTVL.

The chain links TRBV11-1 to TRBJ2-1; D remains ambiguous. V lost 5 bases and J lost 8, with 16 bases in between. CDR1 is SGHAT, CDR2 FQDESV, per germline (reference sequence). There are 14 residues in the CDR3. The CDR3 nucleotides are TGTGCCAGCAGCACAGCCTCCTCTTGGTATGAGCAGTTCTTC. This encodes CASSTASSWYEQFF.

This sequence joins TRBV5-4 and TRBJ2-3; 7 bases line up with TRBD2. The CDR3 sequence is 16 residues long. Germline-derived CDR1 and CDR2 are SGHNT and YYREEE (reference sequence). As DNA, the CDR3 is TGTGCTAGGAGCTCAGGACTAGATGGGGGCACAGATACGCAGTATTTT. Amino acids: CARSSGLDGGTDTQYF. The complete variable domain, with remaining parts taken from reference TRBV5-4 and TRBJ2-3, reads ETGVTQSPTHLIKTRGQQVTLRCSSQSGHNTVSWYQQALGQGPQFIFQYYREEENGRGNFPPRFSGLQFPNYSSELNVNALELDDSALYLCARSSGLDGGTDTQYFGPGTRLTVL.

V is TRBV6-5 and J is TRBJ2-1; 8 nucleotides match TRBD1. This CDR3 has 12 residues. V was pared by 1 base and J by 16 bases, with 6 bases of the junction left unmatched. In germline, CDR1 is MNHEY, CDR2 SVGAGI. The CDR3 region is CASSYFPGQDFF. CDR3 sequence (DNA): TGTGCCAGCAGTTACTTTCCGGGACAGGATTTCTTC.

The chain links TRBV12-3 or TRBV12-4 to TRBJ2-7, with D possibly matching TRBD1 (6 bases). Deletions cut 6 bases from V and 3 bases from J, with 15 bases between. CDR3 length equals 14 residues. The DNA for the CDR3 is TGTGCCAGCAGGAAGACAGGACAAATCTACGAGCAGTACTTC. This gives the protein CASRKTGQIYEQYF.

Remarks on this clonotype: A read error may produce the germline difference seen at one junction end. The CDR3 spells CTISLERSGLVF. CDR3 coding DNA: TGTACCATCAGTTTAGAACGGTCTGGGCTTGTCTTC. The genes are TRBV11-3 and TRBJ2-1; no definite D call. This CDR3 has 12 amino acids. The germline CDR1 and CDR2 sequences are SGHNT and YENEEA. The variable domain in full, completed from reference TRBV11-3 and TRBJ2-1, reads EAGVVQSPRYKIIEKKQPVAFWCNPISGHNTLYWYLQNLGQGPELLIRYENEEAVDDSQLPKDRFSAERLKGVDSTLKIQPAELGDSAVYLCTISLERSGLVFGPGTRLTVL.

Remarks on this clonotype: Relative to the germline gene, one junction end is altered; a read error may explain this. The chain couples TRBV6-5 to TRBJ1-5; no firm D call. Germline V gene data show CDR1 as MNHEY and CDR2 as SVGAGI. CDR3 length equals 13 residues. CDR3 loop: CVSSYVDNQPQHF. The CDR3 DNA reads TGTGTCAGCAGTTATGTGGATAATCAGCCCCAGCATTTT.

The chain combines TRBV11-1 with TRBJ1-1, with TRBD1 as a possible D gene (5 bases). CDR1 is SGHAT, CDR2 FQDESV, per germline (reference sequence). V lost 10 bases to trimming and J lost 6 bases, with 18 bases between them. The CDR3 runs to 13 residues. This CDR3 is CATARDDNPEAFF. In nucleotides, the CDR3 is TGTGCCACAGCCAGGGACGATAACCCTGAAGCTTTCTTT.

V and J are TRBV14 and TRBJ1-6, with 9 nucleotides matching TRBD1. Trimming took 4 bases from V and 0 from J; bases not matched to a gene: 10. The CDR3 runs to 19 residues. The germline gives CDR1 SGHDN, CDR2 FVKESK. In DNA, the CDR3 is TGTGCCAGCAGCCCCGGGACAGGGTGCTTGAGCTCCTATAATTCACCCCTCCACTTT. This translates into CASSPGTGCLSSYNSPLHF.